These 27 T cell receptor beta chains share one sample of origin, sequenced in a study of blood T cell repertoires in COVID-19. Generated by immunoSEQ multiplex PCR, the TCRdb table keeps only in-frame clones and is missing some. The table has some 210,000 clones, around 82% seen once; the top ten hold under 3%. Source material: peripheral blood. The receptors stem from a man in his fifties or sixties with active or convalescent COVID-19.

The chain couples TRBV2 to TRBJ1-1; a weak D match, TRBD1 (5 bases). The V end was cut by 6 bases, the J end by 4 bases, with 12 bases between. This CDR3 has 13 residues. Per germline, CDR1 SNHLY and CDR2 FYNNEI. The CDR3 region has the DNA TGTGCCAGCAGCCCGACAGAAACCACTGAAGCTTTCTTT. As protein: CASSPTETTEAFF.

The chain has TRBV11-2 and TRBJ2-7; no clear D gene. Germline V gives CDR1 SGHAT, CDR2 FQNNGV. CDR3 length: 13 residues. Trimming removed 2 bases from V and 4 bases from J, with 9 bases in between. DNA of the CDR3: TGTGCCAGCAGCTTAATTAGCTCATACGAGCAGTACTTC. Protein: CASSLISSYEQYF.

The chain has TRBV6-5 and TRBJ2-3; D unclear. Germline CDR1 is MNHEY and CDR2 is SVGAGI. V shed 7 bases and J shed 4 bases, with 12 bases lying between them. The CDR3 consists of 13 residues. CDR3 DNA sequence: TGTGCCAGCAAAACCTCTATCGCAGATACGCAGTATTTT. Encoded protein: CASKTSIADTQYF.

This clone has just one count. This chain joins TRBV12-5 and TRBJ2-3; TRBD2 aligns across 12 bases. The germline CDR1 and CDR2 sequences are LGHNT and FRNRAP. The CDR3 has 17 residues. Trimming removed 4 bases from V and 0 bases from J; junction bases left unmatched: 5. CDR3 nucleotide sequence: TGTGCTAGTGGTTCCGGACTAGCGGGGATTAGCACAGATACGCAGTATTTT. It translates to CASGSGLAGISTDTQYF. The variable domain in full, completed from reference TRBV12-5 and TRBJ2-3, reads DARVTQTPRHKVTEMGQEVTMRCQPILGHNTVFWYRQTMMQGLELLAYFRNRAPLDDSGMPKDRFSAEMPDATLATLKIQPSEPRDSAVYFCASGSGLAGISTDTQYFGPGTRLTVL.

The chain uses TRBV14 and TRBJ2-6, with D hard to call. With 0 bases removed from V and 4 bases from J, the gap between germline ends came to 7 bases. Germline V gene data show CDR1 as SGHDN and CDR2 as FVKESK. CDR3 length: 15 amino acids. CDR3 in amino acids: CASSQDFLGANVLTF. CDR3 bases: TGTGCCAGCAGCCAAGATTTTCTCGGGGCCAACGTCCTGACTTTC.

The CDR3, as DNA: TGTGCCAGTAGGACAGGGCGGAATGAGCAGTTCTTC. Its protein is CASRTGRNEQFF. V usage is TRBV6-5 and J usage is TRBJ2-1, with TRBD1 matching over 8 bases. From germline, CDR1 is MNHEY and CDR2 SVGAGI. Losses at the gene ends were 9 bases for V and 7 bases for J; bases not matched to a gene: 5. The CDR3 extends over 12 amino acids.

This chain uses TRBV7-2 with TRBJ2-2; D unresolved. Germline lookup yields CDR1 SGHTA and CDR2 FQGNSA. The CDR3 runs 15 residues. Deletions cut 6 bases from V and 0 bases from J, with 11 bases between. CDR3 protein: CASSFTPTNTGELFF. The CDR3 DNA follows: TGTGCCAGCAGTTTCACACCGACGAACACCGGGGAGCTGTTTTTT.

The chain joins TRBV30 to TRBJ1-1; 7 nucleotides line up with TRBD1. CDR1 and CDR2 (germline): GTSNPN, SVGIG (reference sequence). V trimming: 1 base; J trimming: 1 base; junction bases outside the gene matches: 6. CDR3 length equals 15 residues. The CDR3 sequence: CAWSDPKGANTEAFF. The CDR3 coding sequence is TGTGCCTGGAGTGATCCGAAGGGGGCGAACACTGAAGCTTTCTTT.

The sample holds a few counts of this clone. V and J are TRBV27 and TRBJ2-1; TRBD2 aligns across 10 bases. Losses at the gene ends were 6 bases for V and 8 bases for J; bases not matched to a gene: 10. The CDR3 spans 15 residues. Germline V gives CDR1 MNHEY, CDR2 SMNVEV (reference sequence). CDR3 sequence (DNA): TGTGCCAGCAGCCTCTTAGCGGGGGGTGTGGATGAGCAGTTCTTC. Translation gives CASSLLAGGVDEQFF.

The rearrangement links TRBV6-5 to TRBJ1-6, with 10 positions matching TRBD1. Trimming at V came to 9 bases and at J to 9 bases, leaving 8 bases not matched to a gene. The CDR3 contains 14 residues. Germline loops: CDR1 MNHEY, CDR2 SVGAGI. The CDR3: CASPGTGAASPLHF. CDR3 sequence (DNA): TGTGCCAGTCCAGGGACAGGGGCGGCTTCACCCCTCCACTTT.

CDR3 DNA sequence: TGTGCCAGCAGCGTAGCGTGGACAGGGGGCATCGGAAACACCATATATTTT. Protein: CASSVAWTGGIGNTIYF. This chain connects TRBV9 to TRBJ1-3, with 11 positions matching TRBD1. Germline-derived CDR1 and CDR2 are SGDLS and YYNGEE. The V gene end was trimmed by 0 bases and the J gene end by 4 bases; junction bases not matched to a gene: 6. This CDR3 spans 17 amino acids.

The chain has TRBV28 and TRBJ2-3; 7 bases align to TRBD1. The CDR3 length is 15 residues. The junction had 2 bases not matched to a gene; V was cut back by 2 bases and J by 0 bases. The V gene's germline CDR1 is MDHEN and CDR2 SYDVKM. CDR3 DNA sequence: TGTGCCAGCAGTTTACTACAGGGGAGCACAGATACGCAGTATTTT. This sequence encodes CASSLLQGSTDTQYF.

V usage is TRBV27 and J usage is TRBJ2-3; perhaps TRBD2 as D (7 bases). This CDR3 contains 13 residues. Germline V gene sequence: CDR1 MNHEY, CDR2 SMNVEV (reference sequence). Trimming took off 6 bases at V and 14 bases at J, with 21 bases between the two ends. CDR3: CASSLDLAEGGYF. In DNA form, the CDR3 reads TGTGCCAGCAGCCTGGATCTAGCGGAGGGGGGGTATTTT.

The CDR3 loop is CASSQFPNQPQHF. In DNA, the CDR3 is TGCGCCAGCAGCCAATTTCCGAATCAGCCCCAGCATTTT. This rearrangement joins TRBV4-1 to TRBJ1-5; D remains ambiguous. Trimming took 2 bases from V and 4 from J, leaving 6 bases between them. This CDR3 contains 13 residues. Germline lookup yields CDR1 MGHRA and CDR2 YSYEKL.

The chain carries TRBV24-1 and TRBJ1-1; D unclear. Germline V CDR1 and CDR2: KGHDR, SFDVKD. The germline V and J ends were trimmed by 1 base and 5 bases, with 7 bases remaining between them. The CDR3 loop spans 13 amino acids. CDR3 DNA: TGTGCCACCAGTGATTTAGTGACTACTGAAGCTTTCTTT. Protein: CATSDLVTTEAFF.

This clone was recorded a few times. This sequence joins TRBV30 and TRBJ1-4; 10 bases line up with TRBD1. The V gene end was trimmed by 2 bases and the J gene end by 8 bases; junction bases not matched to a gene: 8. This CDR3 comprises 15 residues. Per the germline V gene, CDR1 is GTSNPN and CDR2 is SVGIG (reference sequence). CDR3 bases: TGTGCCTGGAGTTCAGGACAGGGGGAAAACGAAAAACTGTTTTTT. It specifies CAWSSGQGENEKLFF.

The chain links TRBV28 to TRBJ2-3, with D possibly TRBD1 on 6 matching bases. The length of the CDR3 is 14 residues. The germline V and J ends were trimmed by 5 bases and 3 bases, with 12 bases remaining between them. Germline V gene lookup returns CDR1 MDHEN and CDR2 SYDVKM. CDR3 region: CASSPQGSTDTQYF. Written as DNA, the CDR3 is TGTGCCAGCAGTCCACAGGGATCGACAGATACGCAGTATTTT.

The chain combines TRBV18 with TRBJ1-5; no clear D. The CDR3 contains 14 residues. CDR1 and CDR2 from the germline V gene are KGHSH and LQKENI. The V end was cut by 6 bases, the J end by 2 bases, with 11 bases between. CDR3 sequence: CASSGEGRNQPQHF. The CDR3 nucleotides read TGTGCCAGCTCCGGGGAGGGTCGCAATCAGCCCCAGCATTTT.

V gene TRBV2 combines with J gene TRBJ2-5; D perhaps matches TRBD2 (5 bases). This CDR3 spans 11 amino acids. The V end was cut by 6 bases, the J end by 3 bases, with 5 bases between. Germline CDR1 SNHLY, CDR2 FYNNEI. The CDR3 sequence is CASRREETQYF. In DNA, the CDR3 is TGTGCCAGCAGGAGGGAAGAGACCCAGTACTTC.

This clone was observed a few times. The chain combines TRBV5-1 with TRBJ2-2, with 14 bases lining up with TRBD2. CDR3 size: 16 residues. Germline V gene sequence: CDR1 SGHRS, CDR2 YFSETQ. The V gene end was trimmed by 3 bases and the J gene end by 5 bases; junction bases not matched to a gene: 3. The CDR3 DNA reads TGCGCCAGCAGCTCCGGGACTAGCGGGAGTACCGGGGAGCTGTTTTTT. Translated, it gives CASSSGTSGSTGELFF.

The CDR3 bases are TGTGCCAGCAGTTTAGGCGGGACTAGCGGATCCTCCTACAATGAGCAGTTCTTC. Translated, it gives CASSLGGTSGSSYNEQFF. The V gene is TRBV28, the J gene TRBJ2-1; 11 bases are shared with TRBD2. Trimming at V came to 2 bases and at J to 0 bases, leaving 6 bases not matched to a gene. CDR1 MDHEN and CDR2 SYDVKM come from the germline V gene. This CDR3 is 18 amino acids long.

A note on this clone: Distinct nucleotide sequences in the sample also encode this CDR3. The CDR3 nucleotides are TGTGCCAGCAGTTTGTTAAGGGGTCAGCCCCAGCATTTT. Its protein product is CASSLLRGQPQHF. J is TRBJ1-5 and V is TRBV12-3 or TRBV12-4, with D perhaps TRBD1 (5 bases). The CDR3 runs to 13 residues. V lost 3 bases, J lost 6 bases, and 9 bases lay in between.

The CDR3 DNA sequence: TGTGCCAGCAGCCTGTGGGACTCGGCAGATACGCAGTATTTT. This codes for CASSLWDSADTQYF. V usage is TRBV14 and J usage is TRBJ2-3, with a possible D match to TRBD2 (6 bases). Germline V gene data show CDR1 as SGHDN and CDR2 as FVKESK. The CDR3 is made up of 14 amino acids. Trimming removed 4 bases from V and 4 bases from J, with 12 bases in between.

The chain joins TRBV4-1 to TRBJ2-7, with no clear D. Germline V lookup: CDR1 MGHRA, CDR2 YSYEKL. Trimming removed 0 bases at V and 1 base at J, with 7 bases between. This CDR3 contains 14 residues. The CDR3 bases are TGCGCCAGCAGCCAAGATCAGTTTTCCTACGAGCAGTACTTC. The encoded protein is CASSQDQFSYEQYF.

This CDR3 is CASSVASGGSEQYF. CDR3 nucleotide sequence: TGTGCCAGTAGTGTGGCTAGCGGTGGAAGCGAGCAGTACTTC. The chain recombines TRBV19 with TRBJ2-7; TRBD2 aligns across 7 bases. Trimming cost V 5 bases and J 6 bases; bases outside gene matches: 10. This CDR3 is built from 14 residues. Germline CDR1 reads LNHDA; CDR2 reads SQIVND (reference sequence). Filled out from reference TRBV19 and TRBJ2-7, the complete variable domain reads DGGITQSPKYLFRKEGQNVTLSCEQNLNHDAMYWYRQDPGQGLRLIYYSQIVNDFQKGDIAEGYSVSREKKESFPLTVTSAQKNPTAFYLCASSVASGGSEQYFGPGTRLTVT.

In this sample, this clone turned up a few times. This rearrangement joins TRBV4-1 to TRBJ1-3; TRBD1 might be the D (5 bases). This CDR3 comprises 15 residues. V was cut by 6 bases and J by 0 bases, with 12 bases left in between. Germline values: CDR1 MGHRA, CDR2 YSYEKL. For the CDR3, the DNA is TGCGCCAGCAGTACGACAGAGAGCTCTGGAAACACCATATATTTT. Translation: CASSTTESSGNTIYF.

The genes are TRBV28 and TRBJ1-2; TRBD1 agrees at 9 bases. The J segment lost 4 bases and the V segment lost 5 bases, leaving 14 bases of the junction unmatched. The germline V gene encodes CDR1 MDHEN and CDR2 SYDVKM. The CDR3 has 17 residues. CDR3 sequence: CASSPTGGAHGSYGYTF. For the CDR3, the DNA is TGTGCCAGCAGTCCCACAGGGGGCGCACACGGTAGCTATGGCTACACCTTC.